These 28 T cell receptor beta chains came from one sample sequenced in a study of blood T cell repertoires in COVID-19. The data were produced by immunoSEQ multiplex PCR, yet TCRdb's version contains in-frame clones alone and is incomplete. The table lists 150,000 to 200,000 clones, approximately 83% of them singletons, with around 2.4% in the top ten. Material for sequencing was peripheral blood. These receptors all stem from a human donor with acute or convalescent COVID-19. The donor label of this sample is uncertain.

The chain joins TRBV2 to TRBJ1-4; 10 nucleotides match TRBD1. From germline, CDR1 is SNHLY and CDR2 FYNNEI. The CDR3 is made up of 13 amino acids. J gave up 11 bases and V 6 bases, and 6 bases lay outside the gene matches. As DNA, the CDR3 is TGTGCCAGCAGGACAGGGGGCGAGGAGAAACTGTTTTTT. Translated: CASRTGGEEKLFF. The full variable domain, its missing parts supplied by reference TRBV2 and TRBJ1-4, is EPEVTQTPSHQVTQMGQEVILRCVPISNHLYFYWYRQILGQKVEFLVSFYNNEISEKSEIFDDQFSVERPDGSNFTLKIRSTKLEDSAMYFCASRTGGEEKLFFGSGTQLSVL.

The CDR3 reads CASSIYRGRESDTQYF. The CDR3 coding sequence is TGTGCCAGCAGCATATACAGGGGGCGAGAATCAGATACGCAGTATTTT. The genes are TRBV7-9 and TRBJ2-3; 9 bases agree with TRBD1. The germline V gene encodes CDR1 SEHNR and CDR2 FQNEAQ (reference sequence). The CDR3 contains 16 residues. Trimming removed 5 bases from V and 4 bases from J; junction bases left unmatched: 10.

The chain couples TRBV7-2 to TRBJ2-2; no definite D call. Deletions cut 5 bases from V and 0 bases from J, with 10 bases between. CDR3 length: 15 amino acids. Germline V gene lookup returns CDR1 SGHTA and CDR2 FQGNSA. This CDR3 is CASSLARTNTGELFF. CDR3 sequence (DNA): TGTGCCAGCAGCCTGGCCCGTACGAACACCGGGGAGCTGTTTTTT.

The gene calls are TRBV2 and TRBJ1-6, with 8 bases that match TRBD1. CDR1 and CDR2 (germline): SNHLY, FYNNEI. This CDR3 is built from 16 residues. With 3 bases clipped from V and 10 bases from J, the junction kept 11 bases outside the gene matches. The DNA of the CDR3 is TGTGCCAGCAGTGACGTAGGACAGGGAATCGGCTCACCCCTCCACTTT. This gives the protein CASSDVGQGIGSPLHF.

This rearrangement joins TRBV11-1 to TRBJ2-1; D is possibly TRBD2 (5 bases). V was trimmed by 3 bases and J by 4 bases, leaving 10 bases between them. Germline CDR1 reads SGHAT; CDR2 reads FQDESV (reference sequence). The CDR3 totals 14 residues. The CDR3 nucleotides read TGTGCCAGCAGCTTTCCGCAGCGGTACAATGAGCAGTTCTTC. Its protein is CASSFPQRYNEQFF.

V is TRBV7-2 and J is TRBJ2-7; D is perhaps TRBD2 (7 bases). Germline assignment: CDR1 SGHTA and CDR2 FQGNSA. CDR3 length: 15 amino acids. Deletions cut 2 bases from V and 5 bases from J, with 16 bases between. Here the CDR3 reads CASSLSGGAENEQYF. The CDR3 coding sequence is TGTGCCAGCAGCTTATCTGGGGGGGCTGAGAACGAGCAGTACTTC.

The chain carries TRBV27 and TRBJ1-5; no firm D call. The V gene lost 1 base and the J gene lost 3 bases, with 13 bases spanning the gap. Germline V lookup: CDR1 MNHEY, CDR2 SMNVEV (reference sequence). The CDR3 spans 16 residues. CDR3 nucleotides: TGTGCCAGCAGTTTATATGCCCCGGTTCCCAATCAGCCCCAGCATTTT. This sequence encodes CASSLYAPVPNQPQHF.

The chain couples TRBV9 to TRBJ1-2; maybe TRBD1 (6 bases). Germline values: CDR1 SGDLS, CDR2 YYNGEE. V lost 0 bases and J 6 bases, leaving 18 bases between the germline ends. The CDR3 has 16 amino acids. CDR3 region: CASSVDLSGVMDGYTF. The CDR3 DNA follows: TGTGCCAGCAGCGTAGACCTCTCAGGGGTTATGGATGGCTACACCTTC.

V is TRBV27 and J is TRBJ2-7; D gene uncertain. Trimming removed 6 bases at V and 0 bases at J, with 9 bases between. CDR1 is MNHEY and CDR2 is SMNVEV in the germline V gene (reference sequence). The CDR3 runs to 13 residues. The CDR3 nucleotides read TGTGCCAGCAGCTTTCAGTACTCCTACGAGCAGTACTTC. Encoded protein: CASSFQYSYEQYF.

This chain links TRBV2 with TRBJ1-3; the D gene is possibly TRBD1 (5 bases). Germline V gene data show CDR1 as SNHLY and CDR2 as FYNNEI. V dropped 7 bases and J dropped 4 bases, with 11 bases sitting between them. The CDR3 covers 13 residues. As DNA, the CDR3 is TGTGCCAGCAAAGGGGCAGCCGGAAACACCATATATTTT. As protein: CASKGAAGNTIYF.

The rearrangement joins TRBV29-1 to TRBJ1-1, with a possible D match to TRBD1 (6 bases). There are 12 residues in the CDR3. V was clipped by 4 bases and J by 7 bases, with 13 bases between them. Germline-derived CDR1 and CDR2 are SQVTM and ANQGSEA. CDR3 sequence: CSVAPGHFEAFF. In DNA form, the CDR3 reads TGCAGCGTTGCCCCGGGACATTTTGAAGCTTTCTTT.

This chain connects TRBV25-1 to TRBJ1-5; TRBD1 is a possible D gene (5 bases). CDR1 is MGHDK, CDR2 SYGVNS, per germline. The germline V and J ends were trimmed by 3 bases and 9 bases, with 15 bases remaining between them. The length of the CDR3 is 14 residues. The CDR3 DNA follows: TGTGCCAGCAGTGAGGCGGGGGACCCATCGCCCCAGCATTTT. Its protein is CASSEAGDPSPQHF. Using reference TRBV25-1 and TRBJ1-5 for the parts outside the CDR3, the full variable domain is EADIYQTPRYLVIGTGKKITLECSQTMGHDKMYWYQQDPGMELHLIHYSYGVNSTEKGDLSSESTVSRIRTEHFPLTLESARPSHTSQYLCASSEAGDPSPQHFGDGTRLSIL.

The chain recombines TRBV4-1 with TRBJ2-3, with D maybe TRBD2 (6 bases). Trimming cost V 0 bases and J 7 bases, with 17 bases left between them. Germline V gene sequence: CDR1 MGHRA, CDR2 YSYEKL. The CDR3 contains 16 residues. In DNA, the CDR3 is TGCGCCAGCAGCCAAGAGGGGGGTACCCCGGGAAATACGCAGTATTTT. Amino acid sequence: CASSQEGGTPGNTQYF.

The V gene is TRBV5-8, the J gene TRBJ1-4; 9 bases fit TRBD1. Germline loops: CDR1 SGHTS, CDR2 YDEGEE. Trimming at V came to 4 bases and at J to 8 bases, leaving 6 bases not matched to a gene. The CDR3 extends over 14 amino acids. Here the CDR3 DNA reads TGTGCCAGCAGCGGGGGACAGGGTCACGAAAAACTGTTTTTT. It specifies CASSGGQGHEKLFF.

The chain is built from TRBV28 and TRBJ1-2, with 12 bases aligning to TRBD1. The CDR3 sequence is 15 residues long. Trimming took 2 bases from V and 7 from J; bases not matched to a gene: 5. Germline assignment: CDR1 MDHEN and CDR2 SYDVKM. The CDR3 loop is CASSLGGQGAFGYTF. The CDR3 DNA follows: TGTGCCAGCAGTTTAGGGGGACAGGGGGCCTTTGGCTACACCTTC.

The rearrangement joins TRBV7-9 to TRBJ2-7, with 12 bases aligning to TRBD2. V shed 5 bases and J 0 bases; nucleotides not matched to a gene: 8. From germline, CDR1 is SEHNR and CDR2 FQNEAQ (reference sequence). The CDR3 extends over 17 amino acids. Written as DNA, the CDR3 is TGTGCCAGCAGCCAGGCCACTAGCGGGAGGATCTCCTACGAGCAGTACTTC. Translated: CASSQATSGRISYEQYF.

The chain links TRBV7-9 to TRBJ2-7; 9 positions agree with TRBD2. Germline loops: CDR1 SEHNR, CDR2 FQNEAQ (reference sequence). V lost 5 bases and J lost 4; bases outside the gene matches: 6. There are 14 residues in the CDR3. DNA for the CDR3: TGTGCCAGCAGCCAGGCTAGCGGGATGTACGAGCAGTACTTC. Encoded protein: CASSQASGMYEQYF.

This clone was observed once. This chain connects TRBV6-5 to TRBJ2-3; D is possibly TRBD1 (5 bases). The CDR3 extends over 15 amino acids. CDR1 and CDR2 (germline): MNHEY, SVGAGI. The V and J ends lost 8 bases and 2 bases respectively, with 17 bases between them. The CDR3 sequence is CASRSPQGYTDTQYF. The CDR3 nucleotides are TGTGCCAGCCGAAGCCCGCAGGGCTACACAGATACGCAGTATTTT.

The V and J genes are TRBV7-9 and TRBJ1-1; TRBD1 matches 9 bases. J was trimmed by 1 base and V by 5 bases; bases with no gene match: 5. CDR3 size: 15 residues. Germline CDR1 and CDR2: SEHNR and FQNEAQ (reference sequence). The CDR3 here is CASSAATGGNTEAFF. The CDR3 DNA sequence: TGTGCCAGCAGCGCCGCGACAGGGGGGAACACTGAAGCTTTCTTT.

V gene TRBV5-1 combines with J gene TRBJ1-4; no clear D gene. Germline V CDR1 and CDR2: SGHRS, YFSETQ. This CDR3 comprises 18 residues. Trimming removed 0 bases at V and 0 bases at J, with 15 bases between. CDR3 DNA sequence: TGCGCCAGCAGCTTGGCGGCTTTTAACAGTGCAACTAATGAAAAACTGTTTTTT. This sequence encodes CASSLAAFNSATNEKLFF.

In the case of this clone: Within the sample, other DNA sequences also encode this same CDR3. The chain uses TRBV5-1 and TRBJ2-1; D unresolved. The length of the CDR3 is 12 residues. Germline-derived CDR1 and CDR2 are SGHRS and YFSETQ. With 2 bases removed from V and 6 bases from J, the gap between germline ends came to 6 bases. The CDR3 is CASSLPSNEQFF. CDR3 bases: TGCGCCAGCAGCTTACCGAGCAATGAGCAGTTCTTC.

The V gene is TRBV28, the J gene TRBJ2-7, with TRBD1 identical over 7 bases. With V trimmed by 8 bases and J by 9 bases, 13 bases remained unmatched. CDR3 length: 13 amino acids. The germline CDR1 and CDR2 sequences are MDHEN and SYDVKM. The CDR3 is CASLRQGLEAQYF. For the CDR3, the DNA is TGTGCCAGCCTCAGACAGGGTCTCGAGGCGCAGTACTTC.

The chain's CDR3 is CASSSGLGREFRAGELFF. The DNA of the CDR3 is TGTGCCAGCAGCTCAGGACTAGGGCGGGAGTTTCGGGCCGGGGAGCTGTTTTTT. The chain carries TRBV11-3 and TRBJ2-2; 7 nucleotides align to TRBD2. Germline CDR1 is SGHNT and CDR2 is YENEEA. V lost 4 bases and J lost 6; bases outside the gene matches: 17. The length of the CDR3 is 18 residues.

V is TRBV28 and J is TRBJ2-7; 9 positions match TRBD1. V trimming: 8 bases; J trimming: 3 bases; junction bases outside the gene matches: 8. CDR3 length: 14 residues. Germline assignment: CDR1 MDHEN and CDR2 SYDVKM. The chain's CDR3 is CASGLTGGNYEQYF. CDR3 bases: TGTGCCAGCGGGCTGACAGGGGGTAACTACGAGCAGTACTTC.

J is TRBJ1-3 and V is TRBV2, with D unclear. The CDR3 length is 13 residues. Germline values: CDR1 SNHLY, CDR2 FYNNEI. V was trimmed by 6 bases and J by 4 bases, leaving 10 bases between them. The CDR3 nucleotides read TGTGCCAGCAGCGACAACTTAGGAAACACCATATATTTT. This translates into CASSDNLGNTIYF.

This clone was found a few times. This chain uses TRBV3-1 (or the pseudogene TRBV3-2) with TRBJ2-5; tentatively, D is TRBD2 (5 bases). CDR1 and CDR2 (germline): LGHDT, YNNKEL (reference sequence). The germline V and J ends were trimmed by 8 bases and 6 bases, with 10 bases remaining between them. CDR3 length equals 11 residues. Here the CDR3 reads CASSSGKTQYF. The DNA of the CDR3 is TGTGCCAGCTCATCGGGAAAGACCCAGTACTTC.

The chain carries TRBV18 and TRBJ1-4; D is possibly TRBD1 (6 bases). Germline V CDR1 and CDR2: KGHSH, LQKENI. The CDR3 length is 13 residues. The germline V and J ends were trimmed by 3 bases and 5 bases, with 7 bases remaining between them. This chain's CDR3 is CASSPDRNEKLFF. For the CDR3, the DNA is TGTGCCAGCTCACCGGACAGAAATGAAAAACTGTTTTTT.

The chain couples TRBV30 to TRBJ2-5; 12 positions match TRBD1. The V gene end was trimmed by 0 bases and the J gene end by 4 bases; junction bases not matched to a gene: 3. Germline V gene sequence: CDR1 GTSNPN, CDR2 SVGIG (reference sequence). CDR3 length: 15 amino acids. CDR3 sequence: CAWSVRDRGRETQYF. The CDR3 DNA sequence: TGTGCCTGGAGTGTACGGGACAGGGGGCGAGAGACCCAGTACTTC.